This T cell receptor (beta chain) was sequenced for a study of tissue T cells after allogeneic stem cell transplantation. The CDR3 contains 13 residues. From germline, CDR1 is FNHDT and CDR2 SITEND (reference sequence). Trimming removed 2 bases from V and 8 bases from J, with 12 bases in between. Study findings and constraints: Shared clones across patients were few; motif clustering revealed tissue-specific shared signatures.

Produced via immunoSEQ multiplex PCR; TCRdb's table is partial and in-frame only. The data hold 4,000 to 5,500 clones, with almost 40% observed a single time. As to time point: mouse harvest day 14 after allogeneic transplant. Each mouse received 10^7 T-cell-depleted marrow cells plus 10^6 splenic CD5+ T cells by tail vein. Tissues came from B6→BALB/c major-mismatch GVHD mice at day 7 or 14. This clone was seen only a few times. What it recognizes is unknown. Gene and germline names: mouse. The read terminates 1 residue before the CDR3 end, so the remaining end is supplied by the germline J gene. The sequencing input was gut tissue. The chain has TRBV19 and TRBJ2-4; no definite D call. The sequence was collected from a female BALB/c mouse given C57BL/6 T cells with graft-versus-host disease after an allogeneic hematopoietic cell transplant. CDR3 sequence: CASSISGGGTLYF. CDR3 DNA (partial): TGTGCCAGCAGTATCTCGGGAGGCGGCACCTTGTAC.